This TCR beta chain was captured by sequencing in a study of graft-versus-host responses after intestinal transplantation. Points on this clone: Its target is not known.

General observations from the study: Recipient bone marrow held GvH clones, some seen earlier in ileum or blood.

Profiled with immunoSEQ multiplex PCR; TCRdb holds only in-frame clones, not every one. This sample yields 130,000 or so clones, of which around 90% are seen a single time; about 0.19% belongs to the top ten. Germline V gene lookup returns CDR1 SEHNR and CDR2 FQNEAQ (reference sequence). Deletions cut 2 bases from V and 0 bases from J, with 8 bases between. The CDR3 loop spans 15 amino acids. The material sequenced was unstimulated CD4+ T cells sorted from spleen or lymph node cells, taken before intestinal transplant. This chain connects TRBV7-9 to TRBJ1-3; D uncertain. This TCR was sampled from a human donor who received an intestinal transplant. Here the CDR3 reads CASSLLGTSGNTIYF. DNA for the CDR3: TGTGCCAGCAGCTTACTAGGAACCTCTGGAAACACCATATATTTT. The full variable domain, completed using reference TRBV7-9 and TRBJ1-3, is DTGVSQNPRHKITKRGQNVTFRCDPISEHNRLYWYRQTLGQGPEFLTYFQNEAQLEKSRLLSDRFSAERPKGSFSTLEIQRTEQGDSAMYLCASSLLGTSGNTIYFGEGSWLTVV.